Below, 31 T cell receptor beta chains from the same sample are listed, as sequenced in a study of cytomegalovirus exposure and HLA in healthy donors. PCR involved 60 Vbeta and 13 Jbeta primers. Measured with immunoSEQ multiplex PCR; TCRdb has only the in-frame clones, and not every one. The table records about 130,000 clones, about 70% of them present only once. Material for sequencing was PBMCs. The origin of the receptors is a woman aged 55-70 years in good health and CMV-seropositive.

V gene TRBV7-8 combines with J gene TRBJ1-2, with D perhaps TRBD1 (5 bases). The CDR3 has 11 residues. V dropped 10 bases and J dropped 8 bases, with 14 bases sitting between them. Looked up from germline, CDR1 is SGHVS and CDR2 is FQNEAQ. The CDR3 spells CATWGGLGYTF. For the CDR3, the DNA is TGTGCCACCTGGGGCGGCCTGGGCTACACCTTC.

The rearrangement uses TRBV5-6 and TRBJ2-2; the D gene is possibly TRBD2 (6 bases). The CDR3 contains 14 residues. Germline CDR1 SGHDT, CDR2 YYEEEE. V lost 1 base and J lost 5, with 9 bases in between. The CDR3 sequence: CASSLRGITGELFF. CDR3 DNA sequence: TGTGCCAGCAGCTTGCGGGGGATTACCGGGGAGCTGTTTTTT. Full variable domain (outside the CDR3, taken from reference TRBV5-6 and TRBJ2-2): DAGVTQSPTHLIKTRGQQVTLRCSPKSGHDTVSWYQQALGQGPQFIFQYYEEEERQRGNFPDRFSGHQFPNYSSELNVNALLLGDSALYLCASSLRGITGELFFGEGSRLTVL.

Written as DNA, the CDR3 is TGTGCCAGCAGTTTAGGAAGGAGCTCCTATAATTCACCCCTCCACTTT. Protein: CASSLGRSSYNSPLHF. The chain uses TRBV27 and TRBJ1-6; no definite D call. Germline-derived CDR1 and CDR2 are MNHEY and SMNVEV (reference sequence). The CDR3 contains 16 residues. Trimming left V 2 bases short and J 0 bases short, with 8 bases between.

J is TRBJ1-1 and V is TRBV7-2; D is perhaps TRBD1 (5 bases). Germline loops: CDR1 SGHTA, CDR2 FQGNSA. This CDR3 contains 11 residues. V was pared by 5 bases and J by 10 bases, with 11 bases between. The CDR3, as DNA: TGTGCCAGCAGCCGACAGAGCAGAGCTTTCTTT. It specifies CASSRQSRAFF.

The DNA of the CDR3 is TGTGCCAGCAGTGCAACAGAGAATAGCAATCAGCCCCAGCATTTT. This encodes CASSATENSNQPQHF. The V call is TRBV6-1, the J call TRBJ1-5, with D unclear. Germline-derived CDR1 and CDR2 are MNHNS and SASEGT. V lost 4 bases and J 0 bases, leaving 10 bases between the germline ends. This CDR3 has 15 residues.

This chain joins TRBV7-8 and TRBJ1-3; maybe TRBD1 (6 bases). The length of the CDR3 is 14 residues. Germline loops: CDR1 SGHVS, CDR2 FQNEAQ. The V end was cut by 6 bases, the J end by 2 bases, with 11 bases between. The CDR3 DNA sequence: TGTGCCAGCAGGAGGGAGGGGGCTGGAAACACCATATATTTT. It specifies CASRREGAGNTIYF.

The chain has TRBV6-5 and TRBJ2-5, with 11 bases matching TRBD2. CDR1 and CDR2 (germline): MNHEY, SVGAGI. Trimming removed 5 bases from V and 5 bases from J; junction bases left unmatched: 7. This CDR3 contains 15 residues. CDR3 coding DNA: TGTGCCAGCAGTCAGACTAGCGGGGATGGGGAGACCCAGTACTTC. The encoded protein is CASSQTSGDGETQYF.

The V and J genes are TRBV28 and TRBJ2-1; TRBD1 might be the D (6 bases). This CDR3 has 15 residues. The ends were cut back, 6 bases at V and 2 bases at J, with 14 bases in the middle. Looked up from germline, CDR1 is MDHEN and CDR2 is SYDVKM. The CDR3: CASRLGGGPYNEQFF. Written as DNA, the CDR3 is TGTGCCAGCAGGCTTGGTGGGGGCCCCTACAATGAGCAGTTCTTC.

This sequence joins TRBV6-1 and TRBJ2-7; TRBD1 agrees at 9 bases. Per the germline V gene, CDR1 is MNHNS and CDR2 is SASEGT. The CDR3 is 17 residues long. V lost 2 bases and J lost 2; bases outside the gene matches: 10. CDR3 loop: CASSELAPGQGAYEQYF. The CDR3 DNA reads TGTGCCAGCAGTGAACTAGCACCGGGACAGGGAGCCTACGAGCAGTACTTC.

This CDR3 reads CASRSPGGTDTQYF. CDR3 coding DNA: TGTGCCAGTAGATCACCAGGGGGCACAGATACGCAGTATTTT. The chain uses TRBV19 and TRBJ2-3; weak D call: TRBD1 (6 bases). This CDR3 has 14 amino acids. Trimming left V 6 bases short and J 1 base short, with 11 bases between. Germline CDR1 is LNHDA and CDR2 is SQIVND (reference sequence).

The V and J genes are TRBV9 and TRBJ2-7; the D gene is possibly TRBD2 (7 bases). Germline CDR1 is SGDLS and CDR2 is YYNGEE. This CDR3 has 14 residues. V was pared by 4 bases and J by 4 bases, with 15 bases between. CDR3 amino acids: CASSTRGGAYEQYF. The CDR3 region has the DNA TGTGCCAGCAGCACACGAGGGGGGGCGTACGAGCAGTACTTC.

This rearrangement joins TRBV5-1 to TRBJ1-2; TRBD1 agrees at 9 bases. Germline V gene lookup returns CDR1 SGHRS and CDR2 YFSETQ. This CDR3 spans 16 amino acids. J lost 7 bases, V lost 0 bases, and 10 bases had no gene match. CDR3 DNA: TGCGCCAGCAGCTTGGCTACCATCGGACAGGGGCTTGGCTACACCTTC. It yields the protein CASSLATIGQGLGYTF.

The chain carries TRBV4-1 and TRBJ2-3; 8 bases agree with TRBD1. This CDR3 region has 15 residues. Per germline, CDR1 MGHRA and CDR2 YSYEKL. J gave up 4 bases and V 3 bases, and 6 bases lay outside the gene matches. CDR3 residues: CASSHLGTGSDTQYF. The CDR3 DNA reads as TGCGCCAGCAGCCATTTGGGGACAGGCTCAGATACGCAGTATTTT.

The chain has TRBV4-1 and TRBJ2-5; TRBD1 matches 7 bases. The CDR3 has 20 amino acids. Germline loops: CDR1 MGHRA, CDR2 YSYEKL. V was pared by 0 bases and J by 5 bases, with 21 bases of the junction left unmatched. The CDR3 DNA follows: TGCGCCAGCAGCCAAGATCGGGGTACAGGGGAAAAGGGGCAACGGGAGACCCAGTACTTC. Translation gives CASSQDRGTGEKGQRETQYF.

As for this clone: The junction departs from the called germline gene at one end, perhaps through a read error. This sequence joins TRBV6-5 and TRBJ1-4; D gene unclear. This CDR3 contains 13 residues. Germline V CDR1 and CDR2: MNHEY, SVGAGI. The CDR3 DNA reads TGTGCCAGCAGATACTCCCAGGTGGGAAAACTGTTTTTT. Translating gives CASRYSQVGKLFF.

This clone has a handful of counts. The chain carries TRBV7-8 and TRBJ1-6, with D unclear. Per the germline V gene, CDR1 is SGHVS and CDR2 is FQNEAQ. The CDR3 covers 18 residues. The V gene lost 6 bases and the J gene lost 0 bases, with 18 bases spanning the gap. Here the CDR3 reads CASSLQTAWSSYNSPLHF. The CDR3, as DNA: TGTGCCAGCAGTTTACAGACGGCCTGGAGCTCCTATAATTCACCCCTCCACTTT.

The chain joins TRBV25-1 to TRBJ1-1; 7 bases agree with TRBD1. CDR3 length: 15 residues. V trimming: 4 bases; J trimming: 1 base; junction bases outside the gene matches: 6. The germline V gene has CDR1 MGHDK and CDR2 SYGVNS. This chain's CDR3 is CASSAPGTANTEAFF. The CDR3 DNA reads TGTGCCAGCAGTGCTCCGGGGACAGCGAACACTGAAGCTTTCTTT.

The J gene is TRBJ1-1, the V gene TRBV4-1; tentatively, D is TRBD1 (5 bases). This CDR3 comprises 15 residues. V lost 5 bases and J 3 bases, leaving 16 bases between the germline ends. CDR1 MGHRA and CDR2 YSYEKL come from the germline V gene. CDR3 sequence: CASSWRGREDTEAFF. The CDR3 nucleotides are TGCGCCAGCAGCTGGCGGGGCAGGGAGGACACTGAAGCTTTCTTT.

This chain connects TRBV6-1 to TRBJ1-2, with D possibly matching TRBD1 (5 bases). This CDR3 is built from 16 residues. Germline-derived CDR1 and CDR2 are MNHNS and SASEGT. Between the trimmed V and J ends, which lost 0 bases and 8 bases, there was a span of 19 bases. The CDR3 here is CASSEAYQAAGRGYTF. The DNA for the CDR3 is TGTGCCAGCAGTGAAGCGTATCAGGCGGCAGGGAGGGGCTACACCTTC.

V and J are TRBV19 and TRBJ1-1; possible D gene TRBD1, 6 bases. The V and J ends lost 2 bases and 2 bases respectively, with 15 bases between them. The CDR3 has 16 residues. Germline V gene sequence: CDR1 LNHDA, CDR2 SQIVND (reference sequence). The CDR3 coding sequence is TGTGCCAGTAGTATACCTGCGCGCGGGGGCAACACTGAAGCTTTCTTT. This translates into CASSIPARGGNTEAFF.

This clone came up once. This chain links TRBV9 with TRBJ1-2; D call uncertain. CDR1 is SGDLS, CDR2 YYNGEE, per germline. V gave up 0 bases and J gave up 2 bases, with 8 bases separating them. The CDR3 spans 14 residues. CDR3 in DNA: TGTGCCAGCAGCGTAGAAGGAGGGAACTATGGCTACACCTTC. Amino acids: CASSVEGGNYGYTF.

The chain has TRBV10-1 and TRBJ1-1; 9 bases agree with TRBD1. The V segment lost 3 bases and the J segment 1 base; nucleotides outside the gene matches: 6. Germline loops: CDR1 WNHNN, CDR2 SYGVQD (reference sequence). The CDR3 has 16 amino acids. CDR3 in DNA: TGCGCCAGCAGTGATATCCCGGGACAGGGGAACACTGAAGCTTTCTTT. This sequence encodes CASSDIPGQGNTEAFF.

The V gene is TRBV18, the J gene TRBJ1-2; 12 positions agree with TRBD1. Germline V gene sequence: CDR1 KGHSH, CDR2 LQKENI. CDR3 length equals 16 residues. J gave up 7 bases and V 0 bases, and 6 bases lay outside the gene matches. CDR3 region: CASSPPGQGAHSGYTF. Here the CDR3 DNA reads TGTGCCAGCTCACCACCGGGACAGGGGGCGCACTCTGGCTACACCTTC.

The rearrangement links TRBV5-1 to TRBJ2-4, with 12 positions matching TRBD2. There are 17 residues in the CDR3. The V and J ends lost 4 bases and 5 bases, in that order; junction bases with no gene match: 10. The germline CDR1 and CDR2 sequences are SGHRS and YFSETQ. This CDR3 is CASSQGLAGTTQNIQYF. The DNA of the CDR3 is TGCGCCAGCAGCCAAGGACTAGCGGGGACAACCCAAAACATTCAGTACTTC.

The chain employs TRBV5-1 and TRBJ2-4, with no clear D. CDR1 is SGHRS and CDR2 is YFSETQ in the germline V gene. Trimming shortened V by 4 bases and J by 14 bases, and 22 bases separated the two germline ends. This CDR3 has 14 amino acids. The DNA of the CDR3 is TGCGCCAGCAGCAGTGGCCCAGGTTCGGATGTTAAGTACTTC. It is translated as CASSSGPGSDVKYF. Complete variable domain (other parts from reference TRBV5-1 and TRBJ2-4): KAGVTQTPRYLIKTRGQQVTLSCSPISGHRSVSWYQQTPGQGLQFLFEYFSETQRNKGNFPGRFSGRQFSNSRSEMNVSTLELGDSALYLCASSSGPGSDVKYFGAGTRLSVL.

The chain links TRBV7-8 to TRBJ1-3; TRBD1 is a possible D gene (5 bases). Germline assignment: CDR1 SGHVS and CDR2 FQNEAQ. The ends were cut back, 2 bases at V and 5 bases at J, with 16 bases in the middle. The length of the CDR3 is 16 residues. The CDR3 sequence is CASSLKEQGRRNTIYF. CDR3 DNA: TGTGCCAGCAGCTTAAAGGAGCAGGGTAGGAGAAACACCATATATTTT.

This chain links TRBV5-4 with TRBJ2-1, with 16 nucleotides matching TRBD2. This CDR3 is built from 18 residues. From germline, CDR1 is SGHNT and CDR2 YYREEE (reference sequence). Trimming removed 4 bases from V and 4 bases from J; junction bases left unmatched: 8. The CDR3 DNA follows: TGTGCCAGCAGCCTGGGACTAGCGGGGGGGCTTGGGTACAATGAGCAGTTCTTC. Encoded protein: CASSLGLAGGLGYNEQFF.

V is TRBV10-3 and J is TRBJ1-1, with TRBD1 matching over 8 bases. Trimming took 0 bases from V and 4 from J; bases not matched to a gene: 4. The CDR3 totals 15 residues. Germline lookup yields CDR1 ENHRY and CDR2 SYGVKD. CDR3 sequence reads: CAISESDRAGTEAFF. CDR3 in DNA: TGTGCCATCAGTGAGTCGGACAGGGCGGGCACTGAAGCTTTCTTT.

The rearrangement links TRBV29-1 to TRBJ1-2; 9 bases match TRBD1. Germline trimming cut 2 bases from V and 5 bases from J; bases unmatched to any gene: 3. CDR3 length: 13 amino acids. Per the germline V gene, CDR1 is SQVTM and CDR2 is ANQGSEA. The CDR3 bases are TGCAGCGTTGAAACAGGGGGCGGGTATGGCTACACCTTC. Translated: CSVETGGGYGYTF.

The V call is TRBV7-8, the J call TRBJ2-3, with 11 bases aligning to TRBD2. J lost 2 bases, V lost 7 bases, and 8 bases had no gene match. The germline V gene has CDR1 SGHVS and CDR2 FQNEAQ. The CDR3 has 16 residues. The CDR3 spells CASNRGLAEHTDTQYF. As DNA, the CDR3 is TGTGCCAGCAATCGGGGACTAGCGGAGCACACAGATACGCAGTATTTT.

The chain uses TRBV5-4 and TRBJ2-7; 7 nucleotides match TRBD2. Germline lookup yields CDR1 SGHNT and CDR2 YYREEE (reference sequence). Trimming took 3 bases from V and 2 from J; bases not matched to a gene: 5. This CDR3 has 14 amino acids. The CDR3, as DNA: TGTGCCAGCAGCTCCTCGGGACTAACCTACGAGCAGTACTTC. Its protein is CASSSSGLTYEQYF. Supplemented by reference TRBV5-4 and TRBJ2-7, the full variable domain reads ETGVTQSPTHLIKTRGQQVTLRCSSQSGHNTVSWYQQALGQGPQFIFQYYREEENGRGNFPPRFSGLQFPNYSSELNVNALELDDSALYLCASSSSGLTYEQYFGPGTRLTVT.